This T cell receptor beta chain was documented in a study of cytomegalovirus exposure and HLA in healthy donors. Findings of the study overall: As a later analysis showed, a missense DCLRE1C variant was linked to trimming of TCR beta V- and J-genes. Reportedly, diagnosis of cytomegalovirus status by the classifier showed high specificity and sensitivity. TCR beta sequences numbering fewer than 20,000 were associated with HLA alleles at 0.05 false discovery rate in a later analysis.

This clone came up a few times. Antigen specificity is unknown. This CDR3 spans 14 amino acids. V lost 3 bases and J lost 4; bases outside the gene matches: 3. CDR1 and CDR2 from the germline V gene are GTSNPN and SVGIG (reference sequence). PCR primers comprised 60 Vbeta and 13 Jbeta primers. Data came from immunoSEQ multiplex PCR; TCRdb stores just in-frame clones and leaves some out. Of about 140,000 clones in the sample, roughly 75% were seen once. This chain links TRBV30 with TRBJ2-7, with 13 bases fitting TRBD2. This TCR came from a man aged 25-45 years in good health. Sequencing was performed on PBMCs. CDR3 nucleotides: TGTGCCTGGAGACTAGCGGGAGGGGTATACGAGCAGTACTTC. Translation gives CAWRLAGGVYEQYF.